Listed below are T cell receptor beta chains from one sample, sequenced in a study of shared clonotypes between healthy human individuals. Sequenced by immunoSEQ multiplex PCR; TCRdb stores in-frame clones only, minus some. The data contain 530,000 or so clones, about three quarters of them singletons. The sequencing input was PBMCs. All receptors come from a woman between 40 and 55 years old in good health. Some clones in this sample may be carry-over from other donors' samples. Each CDR3 is given with its conserved first and last residue. The D gene is left open where the match is weak. Size is stated for part of the rows, as once, few or many counts, or as a class when the clone is expanded.

j_call,clone_size,v_call,d_call,cdr3_aa,cdr3_nt
TRBJ1-6,few,TRBV28,-,CASSLRRGHSLF,TGTGCCAGCAGTTTACGGCGGGGACACAGCCTTTTT
TRBJ2-2,-,TRBV28,-,CASEPGTHTGELFF,TGTGCCAGCGAGCCCGGGACTCACACCGGGGAGCTGTTTTTT
TRBJ2-3,-,TRBV2,-,CASSSQGPINTDTQYF,TGTGCCAGCAGTTCACAGGGACCGATAAACACAGATACGCAGTATTTT
TRBJ2-1,-,TRBV7-9,-,CASSQKPDFLTHEQFF,TGTGCCAGCAGCCAAAAACCCGACTTTCTCACCCATGAGCAGTTCTTC
TRBJ2-7,-,TRBV27,-,CASSPSEGTEYEQYF,TGTGCCAGCAGTCCCTCGGAGGGGACGGAGTACGAGCAGTACTTC
TRBJ2-5,-,TRBV9,-,CASSVFSGAETQYF,TGTGCCAGCAGCGTATTTTCGGGAGCAGAGACCCAGTACTTC
TRBJ2-3,-,TRBV28,-,CASSSPIGEGDTQYF,TGTGCCAGCAGTTCCCCCATCGGAGAGGGGGATACGCAGTATTTT
TRBJ1-2,once,TRBV5-1,TRBD1,CASSPAGQGVGYTF,TGCGCCAGCAGCCCCGCGGGACAGGGGGTTGGCTACACCTTC
TRBJ2-7,-,TRBV2,-,CASSDEDSRYSYEQYF,TGTGCCAGCAGTGACGAGGATAGCCGATACTCCTACGAGCAGTACTTC
TRBJ2-5,-,TRBV27,TRBD1,CASSPTGIMETQYF,TGTGCCAGCAGCCCGACAGGGATAATGGAGACCCAGTACTTC
TRBJ2-5,few,TRBV7-9,TRBD1,CASTGGQGRQETQYF,TGTGCCAGCACCGGGGGACAGGGAAGGCAAGAGACCCAGTACTTC
TRBJ2-3,-,TRBV5-1,-,CASSSLDSVADTQYF,TGCGCCAGCAGCTCCTTGGACAGCGTTGCAGATACGCAGTATTTT
TRBJ2-2,-,TRBV19,-,CASSIGGADTGELFF,TGTGCCAGTAGTATAGGAGGGGCGGACACCGGGGAGCTGTTTTTT
TRBJ1-2,-,TRBV19,-,CASSSPTERYGYTF,TGTGCCAGTAGTTCACCGACAGAGCGCTATGGCTACACCTTC
TRBJ2-5,once,TRBV6-4,-,CASKVMDPAQQETQYF,TGTGCCAGCAAAGTGATGGACCCAGCCCAACAAGAGACCCAGTACTTC
TRBJ2-3,-,TRBV4-3,-,CASSQGGRITDTQYF,TGCGCCAGCAGCCAAGGTGGCCGAATCACAGATACGCAGTATTTT
TRBJ2-3,-,TRBV18,-,CASSGQGRTDTQYF,TGTGCCAGCTCAGGCCAGGGAAGGACAGATACGCAGTATTTT
TRBJ2-5,-,TRBV2,TRBD2,CASTGGLAVSQETQYF,TGTGCCAGCACGGGGGGACTAGCGGTGAGCCAAGAGACCCAGTACTTC
TRBJ2-2,-,TRBV4-1,TRBD2,CASSQRLGRDDTGELFF,TGCGCCAGCAGCCAGCGTTTGGGGAGGGACGACACCGGGGAGCTGTTTTTT
TRBJ2-3,few,TRBV5-1,-,CASSLECRGGTDTPYF,TGCGCCAGCAGCTTGGAGTGCAGGGGAGGGACAGATACGCCGTATTTT
TRBJ2-1,few,TRBV27,TRBD1,CASSLGQPRYNEQFF,TGTGCCAGCAGTTTGGGACAGCCCCGGTACAATGAGCAGTTCTTC
TRBJ2-7,-,TRBV5-1,-,CASSFEGKAYEQYF,TGCGCCAGCAGCTTTGAAGGCAAAGCCTACGAGCAGTACTTC
TRBJ2-7,-,TRBV7-6,-,CASSLADSYEQYF,TGTGCCAGCAGCTTAGCTGACTCCTACGAGCAGTACTTC
TRBJ1-1,few,TRBV28,-,CASSLPGKHTEAFF,TGTGCCAGCAGTTTACCCGGGAAACACACTGAAGCTTTCTTT
TRBJ1-5,-,TRBV30,-,CAWRGGLDQPQHF,TGTGCCTGGAGGGGGGGTTTGGATCAGCCCCAGCATTTT
TRBJ2-1,-,TRBV5-1,TRBD2,CASSAEAGGYNEQFF,TGCGCCAGCAGCGCTGAGGCGGGGGGTTACAATGAGCAGTTCTTC
TRBJ2-5,many,TRBV5-1,TRBD1,CASSPRPGTGGLETQYF,TGCGCCAGCAGCCCGCGTCCCGGGACAGGGGGCCTCGAGACCCAGTACTTC